The clone carrying this T cell receptor (beta chain) has ten or more counts. Here immunoSEQ multiplex PCR was the method, and the copy in TCRdb shows in-frame clones only, minus some. The sample lists fewer than 500,000 clones, approximately 90% occurring once. The sample is drawn from a study of blood T cell repertoires in COVID-19. Study-wide context: Spain, Italy and the United States supplied samples that represented acute and convalescent COVID-19. Nucleic acid was either cDNA or gDNA, and it came from T cells, B-cell-depleted T cells, or PBMCs.

This study enrolled people aged 18 to 89 from about 26 US geographic areas. The CDR3 sequence is 13 residues long. The germline gives CDR1 SGHVS, CDR2 FQNEAQ. Trimming left V 1 base short and J 4 bases short, with 7 bases between. Sequenced input: PBMCs or T cells enriched from blood (not recorded which). The chain links TRBV7-8 to TRBJ1-2; no clear D. The clonotype was recovered from a woman aged 18-29 years with acute COVID-19. The CDR3, as DNA: TGTGCCAGCAGCTTAGGCGGCAGCTATGGCTACACCTTC. Protein: CASSLGGSYGYTF.